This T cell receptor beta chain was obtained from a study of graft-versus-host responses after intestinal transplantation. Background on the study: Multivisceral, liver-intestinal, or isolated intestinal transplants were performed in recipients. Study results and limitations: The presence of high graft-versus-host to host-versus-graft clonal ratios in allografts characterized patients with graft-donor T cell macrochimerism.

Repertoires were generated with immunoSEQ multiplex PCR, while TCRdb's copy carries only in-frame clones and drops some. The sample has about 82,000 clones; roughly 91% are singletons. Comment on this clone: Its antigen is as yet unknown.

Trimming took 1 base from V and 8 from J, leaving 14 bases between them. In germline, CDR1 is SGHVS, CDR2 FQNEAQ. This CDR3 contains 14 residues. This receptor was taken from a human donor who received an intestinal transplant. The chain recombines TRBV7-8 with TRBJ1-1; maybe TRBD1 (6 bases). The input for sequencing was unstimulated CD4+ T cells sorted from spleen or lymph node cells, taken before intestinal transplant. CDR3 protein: CASSLGQGRWEAFF. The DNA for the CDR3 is TGTGCCAGCAGCTTAGGGCAGGGGCGGTGGGAAGCTTTCTTT. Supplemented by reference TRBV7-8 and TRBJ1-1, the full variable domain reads GAGVSQSPRYKVAKRGQDVALRCDPISGHVSLFWYQQALGQGPEFLTYFQNEAQLDKSGLPSDRFFAERPEGSVSTLKIQRTQQEDSAVYLCASSLGQGRWEAFFGQGTRLTVV.